The 18 T cell receptor beta chains given below trace back to one sample, sequenced in a study of T cell changes during pregnancy in multiple sclerosis. Generated by immunoSEQ multiplex PCR, the TCRdb table keeps only in-frame clones and is missing some. The table shows some 77,000 clones, with under 95% occurring only once. The input for sequencing was peripheral blood, taken after pregnancy. The receptor source for this set is a female donor in good health, enrolled as a control in a pregnancy study.

The gene calls are TRBV18 and TRBJ2-6; D is possibly TRBD1 (6 bases). Germline V lookup: CDR1 KGHSH, CDR2 LQKENI. The V end lost 5 bases, the J end lost 0 bases, and 11 bases lay between the germline ends. This CDR3 comprises 16 residues. CDR3 nucleotides: TGTGCCAGCTCAGAGACAGGTTACTCTGGGGCCAACGTCCTGACTTTC. Amino acid sequence: CASSETGYSGANVLTF.

The V gene is TRBV7-2, the J gene TRBJ2-5; a possible D gene is TRBD1 (6 bases). The germline V gene encodes CDR1 SGHTA and CDR2 FQGNSA. The ends were cut back, 4 bases at V and 5 bases at J, with 11 bases in the middle. This CDR3 comprises 13 residues. The CDR3 protein is CASSSNRVETQYF. Written as DNA, the CDR3 is TGTGCCAGCAGCTCCAACAGGGTTGAGACCCAGTACTTC. Using reference TRBV7-2 and TRBJ2-5 for the parts outside the CDR3, the full variable domain is GAGVSQSPSNKVTEKGKDVELRCDPISGHTALYWYRQSLGQGLEFLIYFQGNSAPDKSGLPSDRFSAERTGGSVSTLTIQRTQQEDSAVYLCASSSNRVETQYFGPGTRLLVL.

The chain has TRBV7-9 and TRBJ2-3; 8 positions agree with TRBD2. Germline assignment: CDR1 SEHNR and CDR2 FQNEAQ (reference sequence). This CDR3 has 14 residues. Trimming took 5 bases from V and 2 from J; bases not matched to a gene: 3. The CDR3 sequence: CASSISGTTDTQYF. The CDR3, as DNA: TGTGCCAGCAGCATTAGCGGGACCACAGATACGCAGTATTTT.

V usage is TRBV18 and J usage is TRBJ2-1; 9 bases are shared with TRBD2. Germline lookup yields CDR1 KGHSH and CDR2 LQKENI. V gave up 6 bases and J gave up 4 bases; unmatched junction bases: 10. CDR3 length: 16 amino acids. CDR3 protein: CASSPGVAGEYNEQFF. Written as DNA, the CDR3 is TGTGCCAGCTCGCCTGGAGTAGCGGGGGAGTACAATGAGCAGTTCTTC.

V and J are TRBV27 and TRBJ1-4; unclear D gene. The CDR3 sequence is 15 residues long. V was shortened by 4 bases and J by 7 bases, with 16 bases between the two germline ends. Germline CDR1 reads MNHEY; CDR2 reads SMNVEV (reference sequence). CDR3 bases: TGTGCCAGCAGTTCCCGACCGGGTTGGAGTGAAAAACTGTTTTTT. This encodes CASSSRPGWSEKLFF.

The chain employs TRBV7-8 and TRBJ1-5, with a tentative D call TRBD1 (5 bases). CDR1 is SGHVS and CDR2 is FQNEAQ in the germline V gene. The V end lost 5 bases, the J end lost 5 bases, and 13 bases lay between the germline ends. The CDR3 length is 14 residues. CDR3: CASSKGTLYQPQHF. CDR3 nucleotide sequence: TGTGCCAGCAGCAAAGGGACTCTCTATCAGCCCCAGCATTTT.

The rearrangement links TRBV5-4 to TRBJ2-3; TRBD2 agrees at 12 bases. J lost 2 bases, V lost 4 bases, and 5 bases had no gene match. This CDR3 spans 16 amino acids. Germline CDR1 SGHNT, CDR2 YYREEE (reference sequence). CDR3 amino acids: CASSLRTSGITDTQYF. DNA for the CDR3: TGTGCCAGCAGCCTGAGGACTAGCGGGATCACAGATACGCAGTATTTT. Full variable domain (rest looked up from reference TRBV5-4 and TRBJ2-3): ETGVTQSPTHLIKTRGQQVTLRCSSQSGHNTVSWYQQALGQGPQFIFQYYREEENGRGNFPPRFSGLQFPNYSSELNVNALELDDSALYLCASSLRTSGITDTQYFGPGTRLTVL.

The chain carries TRBV18 and TRBJ2-1; 14 bases are a match to TRBD2. Germline-derived CDR1 and CDR2 are KGHSH and LQKENI. The V and J ends lost 2 bases and 4 bases, in that order; junction bases with no gene match: 4. The CDR3 has 17 amino acids. CDR3 sequence (DNA): TGTGCCAGCTCACCAGGGACTAGCGGGAGCTCGTACAATGAGCAGTTCTTC. This codes for CASSPGTSGSSYNEQFF.

The chain couples TRBV6-5 to TRBJ2-7; TRBD2 might be the D (5 bases). This CDR3 spans 15 amino acids. In germline, CDR1 is MNHEY, CDR2 SVGAGI. V gave up 6 bases and J gave up 4 bases, with 19 bases separating them. CDR3 nucleotide sequence: TGTGCCAGCAGCTCCCCCGTGGCGGGTCGTTACGAGCAGTACTTC. Its protein product is CASSSPVAGRYEQYF.

The chain links TRBV5-3 to TRBJ2-7; D unresolved. TRBV5-3 is designated an ORF whose function remains uncertain. V lost 2 bases and J lost 3, with 6 bases in between. This CDR3 contains 12 residues. Here the CDR3 reads CARSFRGYEQYF. The DNA for the CDR3 is TGTGCCAGAAGCTTCCGAGGCTACGAGCAGTACTTC.

The chain carries TRBV6-6 and TRBJ1-5; D remains ambiguous. CDR1 and CDR2 (germline): MNHNY, SVGAGI (reference sequence). Trimming removed 6 bases at V and 5 bases at J, with 11 bases between. The CDR3 runs 13 residues. The CDR3 is CASRSPADQPQHF. CDR3 coding DNA: TGTGCCAGCAGGTCCCCGGCGGATCAGCCCCAGCATTTT.

This chain joins TRBV7-9 and TRBJ1-2; D perhaps matches TRBD1 (5 bases). V was cut by 5 bases and J by 6 bases, with 16 bases left in between. This CDR3 comprises 14 residues. Germline V gene lookup returns CDR1 SEHNR and CDR2 FQNEAQ (reference sequence). CDR3 amino acids: CASSRAGGTHGYTF. In DNA, the CDR3 is TGTGCCAGCAGCCGGGCGGGGGGTACCCATGGCTACACCTTC.

This clone appeared once. The chain recombines TRBV6-5 with TRBJ2-3; 8 bases agree with TRBD2. The CDR3 has 13 residues. Germline V gene sequence: CDR1 MNHEY, CDR2 SVGAGI. The trim removed 6 bases at V and 15 bases at J, leaving 14 bases unmatched. In DNA form, the CDR3 reads TGTGCCAGCAGCCGGGTAGCGGGATACCTGCTATATTTT. Translation gives CASSRVAGYLLYF.

J is TRBJ2-1 and V is TRBV18; D is possibly TRBD1 (5 bases). Germline CDR1 reads KGHSH; CDR2 reads LQKENI. Between the trimmed V and J ends, which lost 4 bases and 0 bases, there was a span of 10 bases. The CDR3 contains 15 residues. CDR3 amino acids: CASSLSRGSYNEQFF. The CDR3 coding sequence is TGTGCCAGCTCACTCTCTAGGGGCTCCTACAATGAGCAGTTCTTC. Based on the CDR3 plus reference TRBV18 and TRBJ2-1, the full variable domain is NAGVMQNPRHLVRRRGQEARLRCSPMKGHSHVYWYRQLPEEGLKFMVYLQKENIIDESGMPKERFSAEFPKEGPSILRIQQVVRGDSAAYFCASSLSRGSYNEQFFGPGTRLTVL.

The genes are TRBV10-1 and TRBJ1-3; no clear D gene. Germline lookup yields CDR1 WNHNN and CDR2 SYGVQD (reference sequence). The CDR3 is 15 amino acids. Trimming took off 10 bases at V and 1 base at J, with 17 bases between the two ends. CDR3 bases: TGCGCCACACCCCGCGGGCAGTCATCTGGAAACACCATATATTTT. The encoded protein is CATPRGQSSGNTIYF.

A few counts support this clone. The rearrangement links TRBV11-2 to TRBJ2-7; 7 nucleotides agree with TRBD2. The V gene end was trimmed by 2 bases and the J gene end by 2 bases; junction bases not matched to a gene: 6. The CDR3 has 15 residues. Germline V gene data show CDR1 as SGHAT and CDR2 as FQNNGV. The DNA for the CDR3 is TGTGCCAGCAGCTTACGTCCGGGGGGTCCCTACGAGCAGTACTTC. This codes for CASSLRPGGPYEQYF.

This rearrangement joins TRBV25-1 to TRBJ1-3, with 7 bases matching TRBD1. The CDR3 runs 17 residues. Losses at the gene ends were 3 bases for V and 8 bases for J; bases not matched to a gene: 16. Per the germline V gene, CDR1 is MGHDK and CDR2 is SYGVNS. CDR3 sequence reads: CASSDTQFGTVEHTIYF. The CDR3 bases are TGTGCCAGCAGTGACACTCAATTCGGGACAGTCGAACACACCATATATTTT.

A single count supports this clone. The genes are TRBV10-3 and TRBJ2-2; D gene ambiguous. Germline assignment: CDR1 ENHRY and CDR2 SYGVKD. Trimming took 4 bases from V and 2 from J, leaving 11 bases between them. This CDR3 spans 15 amino acids. The CDR3 is CAISAVAFNTGELFF. The CDR3 DNA reads TGTGCCATCAGTGCAGTAGCTTTCAACACCGGGGAGCTGTTTTTT.